Presented here are 5 T cell receptor beta chains from one specimen sequenced in a study of T cell repertoires in cytomegalovirus infection. TCRdb passed the reads through MiXCR, listing each CDR3 protein once. The table includes nearly 700,000 distinct CDR3 sequences, roughly a third detected once. These receptors' antigens are unknown. Sequencing used cultured PBMCs, obtained from culture after CMV antigen stimulation. These receptor sequences come from a human donor in good health (CMV status not recorded). Some clones in this sample may be carry-over from other donors' samples.

The rearrangement joins TRBV18 to TRBJ2-7; TRBD2 agrees at 9 bases. Germline CDR1 is KGHSH and CDR2 is LQKENI. Trimming at V came to 2 bases and at J to 5 bases, leaving 4 bases not matched to a gene. The CDR3 is 14 amino acids. The CDR3 sequence is CASSPTSGRDEQYF. CDR3 nucleotides: TGTGCCAGCTCACCAACTAGCGGGCGCGACGAGCAGTACTTC. Full variable domain (remainder filled in from reference TRBV18 and TRBJ2-7): NAGVMQNPRHLVRRRGQEARLRCSPMKGHSHVYWYRQLPEEGLKFMVYLQKENIIDESGMPKERFSAEFPKEGPSILRIQQVVRGDSAAYFCASSPTSGRDEQYFGPGTRLTVT.

V usage is TRBV7-9 and J usage is TRBJ2-1; no firm D call. There are 15 residues in the CDR3. Between the trimmed V and J ends, which lost 1 base and 8 bases, there was a span of 15 bases. From germline, CDR1 is SEHNR and CDR2 FQNEAQ (reference sequence). In DNA, the CDR3 is TGTGCCAGCAGCTTAGGGGCCGGCCTGGCGGATGAGCAGTTCTTC. This translates into CASSLGAGLADEQFF.

This chain uses TRBV7-4 with TRBJ2-7; D possibly matches TRBD1 or TRBD2 (5 bases each). CDR1 and CDR2 from the germline V gene are SGHVT and SQSDAQ. This CDR3 comprises 15 residues. Trimming shortened V by 4 bases and J by 4 bases, and 17 bases separated the two germline ends. The CDR3 nucleotides read TGTGCCAGCAGCTCCCGGGACCCAGACTTTTACGAGCAGTACTTC. This encodes CASSSRDPDFYEQYF.

This clonotype has a handful of counts. This rearrangement joins TRBV7-2 to TRBJ2-1; D is ambiguous. Per germline, CDR1 SGHTA and CDR2 FQGNSA. V was cut by 3 bases and J by 10 bases, with 7 bases left in between. The CDR3 is made up of 11 amino acids. DNA of the CDR3: TGTGCCAGCAGCTTTTTTCTGGAGCAGTTCTTC. It codes for CASSFFLEQFF.

This clonotype was found a few times. The chain recombines TRBV7-9 with TRBJ1-3; possibly TRBD1 for D (5 bases). The CDR3 runs 13 residues. Deletions cut 5 bases from V and 5 bases from J, with 10 bases between. CDR1 and CDR2 (germline): SEHNR, FQNEAQ (reference sequence). The CDR3 here is CASSTGGRNTIYF. The CDR3 DNA is TGTGCCAGCAGCACAGGAGGGAGAAACACCATATATTTT.